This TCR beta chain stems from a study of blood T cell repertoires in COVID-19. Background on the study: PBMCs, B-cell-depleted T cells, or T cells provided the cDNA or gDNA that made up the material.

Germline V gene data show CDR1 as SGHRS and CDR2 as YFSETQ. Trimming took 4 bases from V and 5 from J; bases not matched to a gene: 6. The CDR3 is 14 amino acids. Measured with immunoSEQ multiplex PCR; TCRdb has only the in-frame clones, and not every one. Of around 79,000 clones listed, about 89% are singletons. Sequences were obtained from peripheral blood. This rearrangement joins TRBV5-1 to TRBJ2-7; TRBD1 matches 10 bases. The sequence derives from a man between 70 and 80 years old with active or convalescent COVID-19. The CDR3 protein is CASSVGQGSNEQYF. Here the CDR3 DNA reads TGCGCCAGCAGCGTGGGACAGGGGAGTAACGAGCAGTACTTC.